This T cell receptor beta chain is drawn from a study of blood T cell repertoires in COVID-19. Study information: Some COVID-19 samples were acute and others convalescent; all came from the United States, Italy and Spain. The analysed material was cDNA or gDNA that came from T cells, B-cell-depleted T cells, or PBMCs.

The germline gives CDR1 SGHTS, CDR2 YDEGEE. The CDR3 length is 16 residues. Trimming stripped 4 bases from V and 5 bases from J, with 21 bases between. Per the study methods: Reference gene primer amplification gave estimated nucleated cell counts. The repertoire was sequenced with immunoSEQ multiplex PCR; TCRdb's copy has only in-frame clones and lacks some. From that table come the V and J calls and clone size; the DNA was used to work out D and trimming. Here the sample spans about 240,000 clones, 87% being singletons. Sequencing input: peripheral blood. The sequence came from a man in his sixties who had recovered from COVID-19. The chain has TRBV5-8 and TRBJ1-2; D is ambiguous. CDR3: CASSRRPRNDRYGYTF. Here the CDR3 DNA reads TGTGCCAGCAGCCGGCGCCCCAGGAACGATCGTTATGGCTACACCTTC.